The rows below give T cell receptor beta chains drawn from one sample of a study of cytotoxic CD8 clonotypes in ibrutinib-treated CLL. The table came from immunoSEQ multiplex PCR; TCRdb's copy has only in-frame clones and leaves some out. Of 100,000 to 150,000 clones in the sample, roughly 85% are singletons; the top ten hold around 2%. The material sequenced was PBMCs, taken after 24 months of ibrutinib treatment. These receptors all stem from a human donor with chronic lymphocytic leukemia. CDR3s leave out the opening cysteine and the closing phenylalanine or tryptophan. The order of the fields is J gene, V gene, CDR3 length, CDR3 protein.

>TRBJ2-3|TRBV2|11
ATRRGSTDTQY
>TRBJ2-1|TRBV6-1|12
ASSEIPPSSEQF
>TRBJ2-3|TRBV19|17
ASSIDSSGVSGSTDTQY
>TRBJ1-1|TRBV29-1|13
SVEDLRQDNTEAF
>TRBJ2-1|TRBV5-1|13
ASSLAGESYNEQF
>TRBJ2-6|TRBV11-2|10
ASSLSGGVLT
>TRBJ1-3|TRBV30|14
AWSVPTGYSGNTIY
>TRBJ1-1|TRBV6-4|14
ASSDSTGPRYTEAF
>TRBJ2-1|TRBV19|10
ASSLNQHEQF
>TRBJ1-1|TRBV6-5|11
ASSEGGNTEAF
>TRBJ2-7|TRBV4-3|15
ASSLQKGQFRSYEQY
>TRBJ2-7|TRBV2|10
ASSGILGEQY
>TRBJ1-2|TRBV28|14
ASSRRDRAYHYGYT
>TRBJ1-2|TRBV28|15
ASSFRLGSGRTGGYT
>TRBJ2-2|TRBV5-4|13
ASSFYTGNTGELF
>TRBJ2-7|TRBV6-4|12
ASSFVGVTYEQY